Below are 21 T cell receptor beta chains sequenced from a single sample in a study of regulatory T cells in long-lasting Graves disease listed by TCRdb under 2021. Library preparation used multiplex PCR. Sequencing was carried out with an Illumina HiSeq 4000. iRepertoire HTBI primers and Arm-PCR amplification of CDR3 regions were used to construct TCR beta libraries. In-frame beta chains were kept once TCRdb had trimmed the public reads at Q25 with fastp and called clones with MiXCR. Rows with one shared CDR3 protein collapse into an entry with the most common genes and DNA. This sample has around 250,000 distinct CDR3 sequences in its table, and 15% to 20% of those were observed once. Roughly 15% of the sample goes to the ten largest clones. Explained via the paper, the time point label denotes: newly diagnosed GD, antithyroid drugs for less than 3 months. For both TCR sequencing and RNA sequencing, RNA was extracted from PBMCs in TRIzol.

The data were also submitted as part of a second study, on T cells in Graves' hyperthyroidism and ophthalmopathy.

This sample comprised peripheral blood mononuclear cells (PBMCs), obtained at new diagnosis, from a patient treated with antithyroid drugs. Receptors originate from a woman aged 25 to 39 with Graves disease. Donor details come from another sample of the same person, matched by shared clones.

This clonotype was picked up one time. The J gene is TRBJ2-1, the V gene TRBV20-1; D gene ambiguous. The CDR3 spans 13 residues. Germline-derived CDR1 and CDR2 are DFQATT and SNEGSKA (reference sequence). V shed 3 bases and J shed 4 bases, with 10 bases lying between them. This CDR3 is CSASPPGYNEQFF. CDR3 sequence (DNA): TGCAGTGCTAGCCCCCCTGGGTACAATGAGCAGTTCTTC.

This clonotype occurred many times. This chain uses TRBV7-9 with TRBJ2-7; D call uncertain. Per the germline V gene, CDR1 is SEHNR and CDR2 is FQNEAQ (reference sequence). The V and J ends lost 3 bases and 0 bases respectively, with 9 bases between them. This CDR3 spans 14 amino acids. CDR3 DNA: TGTGCCAGCAGCTTGGGCAGATCCTCCTACGAGCAGTACTTC. Translation: CASSLGRSSYEQYF.

This clonotype was seen repeatedly, ten times or more. The CDR3 DNA follows: TGTGCCAGCAGGAAGGGACAGGCGCCCTACGAGCAGTACTTC. It is translated as CASRKGQAPYEQYF. This chain uses TRBV2 with TRBJ2-7; 8 nucleotides match TRBD1. There are 14 residues in the CDR3. Germline-derived CDR1 and CDR2 are SNHLY and FYNNEI. J was trimmed by 2 bases and V by 6 bases; bases with no gene match: 6.

This clonotype showed up many times. J is TRBJ2-7 and V is TRBV27; TRBD1 might be the D (5 bases). Per germline, CDR1 MNHEY and CDR2 SMNVEV (reference sequence). V lost 4 bases, J lost 1 base, and 14 bases lay in between. There are 15 residues in the CDR3. The CDR3 coding sequence is TGTGCCAGCAGTTCGCACCCCTCAGGGTCCTACGAGCAGTACTTC. Protein: CASSSHPSGSYEQYF.

The table lists this clonotype with many counts. This chain uses TRBV14 with TRBJ1-4; D is unresolved. Germline CDR1 and CDR2: SGHDN and FVKESK. V was pared by 0 bases and J by 8 bases, with 4 bases between. The CDR3 is 12 amino acids. The CDR3 loop is CASSQDREKLFF. CDR3 sequence (DNA): TGTGCCAGCAGCCAAGATCGAGAAAAACTGTTTTTT.

There are many counts of this clonotype. For the CDR3, the DNA is TGTGCCAGCAGTGACTTCGGGGACAGGGGGCTGACCCAGTACTTC. Translating it yields CASSDFGDRGLTQYF. The chain carries TRBV2 and TRBJ2-5; TRBD1 matches 12 bases. The CDR3 spans 15 residues. V lost 3 bases to trimming and J lost 7 bases; unmatched junction nucleotides: 6. CDR1 and CDR2 from the germline V gene are SNHLY and FYNNEI.

The DNA of the CDR3 is TGCAGTGCTAGTAACGGCGGCTCCTACAATGAGCAGTTCTTC. It is translated as CSASNGGSYNEQFF. The rearrangement links TRBV20-1 to TRBJ2-1; D is ambiguous. This CDR3 is 14 amino acids long. Trimming removed 3 bases from V and 0 bases from J, with 9 bases in between. The V gene's germline CDR1 is DFQATT and CDR2 SNEGSKA (reference sequence).

This clonotype was seen ten or more times. The rearrangement uses TRBV18 and TRBJ1-1; the match to TRBD1 covers 9 bases. CDR1 and CDR2 (germline): KGHSH, LQKENI. With V trimmed by 5 bases and J by 0 bases, 4 bases remained unmatched. This CDR3 comprises 15 residues. The CDR3 DNA follows: TGTGCCAGCTCAAAACAGGGGGCGATGAACACTGAAGCTTTCTTT. It specifies CASSKQGAMNTEAFF. Drawing the rest from reference TRBV18 and TRBJ1-1, the complete variable domain is NAGVMQNPRHLVRRRGQEARLRCSPMKGHSHVYWYRQLPEEGLKFMVYLQKENIIDESGMPKERFSAEFPKEGPSILRIQQVVRGDSAAYFCASSKQGAMNTEAFFGQGTRLTVV.

The table lists this clonotype with many counts. The rearrangement uses TRBV12-5 and TRBJ1-2; 9 positions agree with TRBD1. Germline CDR1 is LGHNT and CDR2 is FRNRAP. The V segment lost 1 base and the J segment 6 bases; nucleotides outside the gene matches: 9. The length of the CDR3 is 16 residues. CDR3 sequence reads: CASGLGRNRGRHGYTF. In DNA form, the CDR3 reads TGTGCTAGTGGTTTGGGGCGAAACAGGGGGCGACATGGCTACACCTTC.

This clonotype was observed at least ten times. The CDR3 DNA reads as TGTGCCAGCAGCCAGCTTTATGGGTACGAGCAGTACTTC. Translated, it gives CASSQLYGYEQYF. The chain combines TRBV3-1 with TRBJ2-7; unclear D gene. CDR3 length equals 13 residues. Germline V gene sequence: CDR1 LGHDT, CDR2 YNNKEL (reference sequence). Trimming took 3 bases from V and 4 from J, leaving 10 bases between them.

On this clonotype: This may be a read error, as it is one base from a much larger clone. The V gene is TRBV7-9, the J gene TRBJ1-1; D not certain. V shed 5 bases and J shed 1 base, with 8 bases lying between them. Germline V gives CDR1 SEHNR, CDR2 FQNEAQ (reference sequence). CDR3 length equals 13 residues. The chain's CDR3 is CASSRRENTEAFF. The CDR3 DNA reads TGTGCCAGCAGCCGCAGAGAGAACACTGAAGCTTTCTTT.

CDR3 nucleotide sequence: TGTGCCAGCAGCCCAGACCCGGGGGAGGGCGAGACCCAGTACTTC. This translates into CASSPDPGEGETQYF. This chain joins TRBV3-1 and TRBJ2-5, with 7 bases fitting TRBD2. Germline V gives CDR1 LGHDT, CDR2 YNNKEL (reference sequence). The V gene end was trimmed by 4 bases and the J gene end by 5 bases; junction bases not matched to a gene: 10. This CDR3 comprises 15 residues.

This clonotype was detected ten times or more. V and J are TRBV7-9 and TRBJ2-1, with 7 nucleotides matching TRBD1. CDR3 size: 15 residues. J gave up 4 bases and V 4 bases, and 7 bases lay outside the gene matches. Germline assignment: CDR1 SEHNR and CDR2 FQNEAQ (reference sequence). The CDR3 loop is CASSSFRDRYNEQFF. CDR3 in DNA: TGTGCCAGCAGCTCCTTCCGGGACAGATACAATGAGCAGTTCTTC.

This clonotype has at least ten counts. J is TRBJ1-1 and V is TRBV7-9; D is unresolved. Germline V CDR1 and CDR2: SEHNR, FQNEAQ (reference sequence). The V end was cut by 2 bases, the J end by 4 bases, with 11 bases between. This CDR3 is 14 amino acids long. DNA of the CDR3: TGTGCCAGCAGCTTACCCAGAGGAGTCACTGAAGCTTTCTTT. Amino acids: CASSLPRGVTEAFF.

The CDR3 region has the DNA TGCGCCAGCAGCTTGGAAGGAGGAGCTGCAGGGGAGCTGTTTTTT. Amino acid sequence: CASSLEGGAAGELFF. The rearrangement links TRBV5-1 to TRBJ2-2; a weak D match, TRBD2 (5 bases). CDR1 is SGHRS, CDR2 YFSETQ, per germline. The CDR3 contains 15 residues. V lost 0 bases and J lost 8, with 14 bases in between.

Many counts were recorded for this clonotype. This chain uses TRBV12-3 or TRBV12-4 with TRBJ1-5; D is perhaps TRBD1 (5 bases). The V end was cut by 1 base, the J end by 3 bases, with 13 bases between. There are 16 residues in the CDR3. The CDR3 protein is CASSLVSGGFNQPQHF. CDR3 DNA sequence: TGTGCCAGCAGTTTAGTTTCCGGGGGATTCAATCAGCCCCAGCATTTT.

This clonotype was seen a few times. V is TRBV14 and J is TRBJ1-2, with 9 nucleotides matching TRBD1. CDR1 is SGHDN, CDR2 FVKESK, per germline. With 0 bases clipped from V and 4 bases from J, the junction kept 6 bases outside the gene matches. The CDR3 runs to 16 residues. The CDR3 loop is CASSQDRLQGAYGYTF. The CDR3 DNA sequence: TGTGCCAGCAGCCAAGATCGGTTACAGGGGGCCTATGGCTACACCTTC.

This clonotype was observed at least ten times. In nucleotides, the CDR3 is TGCAGCGTGCTCACAGGGCAGCAGCCCCAGCATTTT. This codes for CSVLTGQQPQHF. The J gene is TRBJ1-5, the V gene TRBV29-1; the D gene is possibly TRBD1 (6 bases). The CDR3 length is 12 residues. Germline loops: CDR1 SQVTM, CDR2 ANQGSEA. Trimming left V 6 bases short and J 7 bases short, with 13 bases between.

This clonotype has just a few counts. V and J are TRBV10-2 and TRBJ2-4; unclear D gene. Trimming took off 2 bases at V and 1 base at J, with 9 bases between the two ends. This CDR3 is 15 amino acids long. CDR1 is WSHSY and CDR2 is SAAADI in the germline V gene. CDR3: CASSEVWVAKNIQYF. The CDR3 coding sequence is TGCGCCAGCAGTGAGGTCTGGGTGGCCAAAAACATTCAGTACTTC.

There are a few counts of this clonotype. This chain links TRBV6-1 with TRBJ2-7, with D perhaps TRBD1 (5 bases). CDR1 MNHNS and CDR2 SASEGT come from the germline V gene. This CDR3 comprises 12 residues. Trimming removed 8 bases from V and 4 bases from J, with 12 bases in between. The CDR3 DNA sequence: TGTGCCAGCGACAGACCGATGTACGAGCAGTACTTC. Translation gives CASDRPMYEQYF.

Ten or more counts support this clonotype. The rearrangement joins TRBV7-8 to TRBJ2-7; D gene unclear. Germline-derived CDR1 and CDR2 are SGHVS and FQNEAQ. V lost 4 bases and J lost 5, with 12 bases in between. The CDR3 contains 13 residues. The CDR3 sequence is CASSSPSSHEQYF. CDR3 coding DNA: TGTGCCAGCAGCTCCCCTTCGTCACACGAGCAGTACTTC. Variable domain in full (rest from reference TRBV7-8 and TRBJ2-7): GAGVSQSPRYKVAKRGQDVALRCDPISGHVSLFWYQQALGQGPEFLTYFQNEAQLDKSGLPSDRFFAERPEGSVSTLKIQRTQQEDSAVYLCASSSPSSHEQYFGPGTRLTVT.